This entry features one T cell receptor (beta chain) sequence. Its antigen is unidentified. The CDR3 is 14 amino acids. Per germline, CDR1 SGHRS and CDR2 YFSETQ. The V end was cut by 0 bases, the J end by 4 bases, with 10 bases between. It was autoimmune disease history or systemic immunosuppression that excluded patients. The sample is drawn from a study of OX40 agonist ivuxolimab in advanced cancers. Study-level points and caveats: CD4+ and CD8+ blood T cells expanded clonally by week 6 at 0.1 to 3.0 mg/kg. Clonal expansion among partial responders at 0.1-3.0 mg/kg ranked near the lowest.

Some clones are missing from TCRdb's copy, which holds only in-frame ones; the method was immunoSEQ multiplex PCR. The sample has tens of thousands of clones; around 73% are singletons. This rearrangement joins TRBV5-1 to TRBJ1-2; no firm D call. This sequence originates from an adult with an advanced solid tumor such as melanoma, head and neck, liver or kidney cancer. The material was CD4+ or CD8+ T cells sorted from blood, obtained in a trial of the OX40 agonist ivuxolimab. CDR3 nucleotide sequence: TGCGCCAGCAGCTTGGACGGTGCGGGCTATGGCTACACCTTC. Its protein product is CASSLDGAGYGYTF.